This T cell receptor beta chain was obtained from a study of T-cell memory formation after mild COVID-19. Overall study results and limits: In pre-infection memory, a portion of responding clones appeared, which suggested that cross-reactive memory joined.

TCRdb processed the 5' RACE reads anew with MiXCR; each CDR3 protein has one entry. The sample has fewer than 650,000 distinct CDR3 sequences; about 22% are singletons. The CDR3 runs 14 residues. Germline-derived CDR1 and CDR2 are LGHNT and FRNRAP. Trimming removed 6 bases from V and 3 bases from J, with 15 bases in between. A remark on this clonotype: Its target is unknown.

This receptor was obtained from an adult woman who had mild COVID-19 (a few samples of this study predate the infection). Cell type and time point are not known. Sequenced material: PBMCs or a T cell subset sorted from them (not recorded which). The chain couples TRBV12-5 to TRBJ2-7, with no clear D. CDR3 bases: TGTGCTAGTGGCCGTCCGCCGAGGATCTACGAGCAGTACTTC. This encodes CASGRPPRIYEQYF.